The source of this T cell receptor beta chain is a study of T cells of healthy individuals. TCRdb independently ran MiXCR on the 5' RACE reads; one entry per CDR3 protein. The profile shows 75,000 to 95,000 distinct CDR3 sequences, more than 5% of them singletons. This clonotype was observed many times. V was clipped by 7 bases and J by 0 bases, with 13 bases between them. The germline gives CDR1 SQVTM, CDR2 ANQGSEA. This CDR3 comprises 14 residues. The chain uses TRBV29-1 and TRBJ2-4; weak D call: TRBD1 (5 bases). This clonotype originated in a female donor in good health. The CDR3 sequence is CSALGAQAKNIQYF. Written as DNA, the CDR3 is TGCAGCGCGCTAGGGGCACAAGCCAAAAACATTCAGTACTTC.